The 32 T cell receptor beta chains below were found in one sample sequenced in a study of cytomegalovirus exposure and HLA in healthy donors. Researchers ran the PCR with 60 Vbeta and 13 Jbeta primers. Profiling relied on immunoSEQ multiplex PCR, and the TCRdb table lists in-frame clones only, not all of them. In the table there are tens of thousands of clones, 70% to 80% of which are singletons. The sample was PBMCs. The origin of the receptors is a man aged 45-65 years in good health and CMV-seronegative.

This clone was seen a few times. The rearrangement uses TRBV6-5 and TRBJ1-5; D remains unclear. Germline values: CDR1 MNHEY, CDR2 SVGAGI. The CDR3 spans 15 residues. Deletions cut 2 bases from V and 3 bases from J, with 11 bases between. The DNA for the CDR3 is TGTGCCAGCAGTTACGACACCACGAACAATCAGCCCCAGCATTTT. Translation: CASSYDTTNNQPQHF.

The V gene is TRBV28, the J gene TRBJ1-2; 8 nucleotides match TRBD1. The length of the CDR3 is 14 residues. V lost 1 base to trimming and J lost 8 bases; unmatched junction nucleotides: 6. Germline V CDR1 and CDR2: MDHEN, SYDVKM. DNA for the CDR3: TGTGCCAGCAGTTTATTCGCAGGGGGCTCAGGCTACACCTTC. Amino acids: CASSLFAGGSGYTF.

The CDR3 sequence: CASSYSVNSGVYEQYF. CDR3 DNA sequence: TGTGCCAGCAGTTACTCTGTTAATAGCGGGGTCTACGAGCAGTACTTC. The chain is built from TRBV6-5 and TRBJ2-7; 8 nucleotides match TRBD2. Looked up from germline, CDR1 is MNHEY and CDR2 is SVGAGI. J gave up 3 bases and V 0 bases, and 7 bases lay outside the gene matches. The CDR3 contains 16 residues.

The rearrangement links TRBV7-3 to TRBJ2-3; no clear D. V was clipped by 0 bases and J by 0 bases, with 4 bases between them. This CDR3 spans 14 amino acids. Germline CDR1 SGHTA, CDR2 FQGTGA. The CDR3 spells CASSLTHSTDTQYF. The CDR3, as DNA: TGTGCCAGCAGCTTAACACATAGCACAGATACGCAGTATTTT.

The V and J genes are TRBV5-1 and TRBJ2-3; D call uncertain. V was cut by 2 bases and J by 3 bases, with 4 bases left in between. Germline V CDR1 and CDR2: SGHRS, YFSETQ. The CDR3 has 12 residues. Here the CDR3 DNA reads TGCGCCAGCAGCTTAACTACAGATACGCAGTATTTT. Protein sequence: CASSLTTDTQYF.

This chain uses TRBV28 with TRBJ2-2, with 8 bases matching TRBD2. V lost 6 bases, J lost 0 bases, and 3 bases stayed unmatched. Per the germline V gene, CDR1 is MDHEN and CDR2 is SYDVKM. The CDR3 loop spans 15 amino acids. This CDR3 reads CASRPGLANTGELFF. The CDR3 bases are TGTGCCAGCAGACCGGGACTAGCGAACACCGGGGAGCTGTTTTTT.

CDR3 residues: CSVELGGRGRSNTIYF. DNA for the CDR3: TGCAGCGTTGAATTGGGCGGCAGGGGGAGGTCGAACACCATATATTTT. V usage is TRBV29-1 and J usage is TRBJ1-3; TRBD1 matches 7 bases. In germline, CDR1 is SQVTM, CDR2 ANQGSEA. The CDR3 has 16 amino acids. After removal of 2 bases from V and 7 bases from J, the junction contained 14 bases not matched to a gene.

In this sample, this clone turned up a few times. The genes are TRBV28 and TRBJ2-1; TRBD2 is a possible D gene (6 bases). The V gene lost 8 bases and the J gene lost 5 bases, with 19 bases spanning the gap. Looked up from germline, CDR1 is MDHEN and CDR2 is SYDVKM. This CDR3 contains 15 residues. CDR3: CASGLQYNSHNEQFF. CDR3 nucleotides: TGTGCCAGCGGACTACAATACAACTCTCACAATGAGCAGTTCTTC.

This clone was observed a few times. This rearrangement joins TRBV5-6 to TRBJ1-5; D might be TRBD1 (5 bases). Trimming took off 1 base at V and 7 bases at J, with 15 bases between the two ends. The CDR3 has 15 amino acids. Germline assignment: CDR1 SGHDT and CDR2 YYEEEE. The DNA of the CDR3 is TGTGCCAGCAGCTTGTGGCAGGGTACCTCCCAGCCCCAGCATTTT. It specifies CASSLWQGTSQPQHF.

This CDR3 is CAWSPRNTIYF. As DNA, the CDR3 is TGTGCCTGGAGCCCCAGAAACACCATATATTTT. The chain couples TRBV30 to TRBJ1-3, with no clear D. V was clipped by 3 bases and J by 5 bases, with 5 bases between them. The CDR3 has 11 amino acids. CDR1 is GTSNPN, CDR2 SVGIG, per germline (reference sequence).

This rearrangement joins TRBV19 to TRBJ1-1; the D gene is possibly TRBD1 (6 bases). V lost 1 base and J lost 2, with 8 bases in between. The CDR3 loop spans 14 amino acids. Germline CDR1 and CDR2: LNHDA and SQIVND (reference sequence). CDR3 loop: CASSIGTDNTEAFF. The CDR3 DNA reads as TGTGCCAGTAGTATAGGGACAGATAACACTGAAGCTTTCTTT.

The chain combines TRBV7-6 with TRBJ2-7, with D unclear. The CDR3 runs to 12 residues. The V and J ends lost 1 base and 3 bases respectively, with 4 bases between them. Germline V lookup: CDR1 SGHVS, CDR2 FNYEAQ. This CDR3 reads CASSLGSYEQYF. The CDR3 coding sequence is TGTGCCAGCAGCTTAGGCAGCTACGAGCAGTACTTC.

This clone turned up a few times. V is TRBV7-8 and J is TRBJ1-2; no reliable D call. The CDR3 contains 14 residues. Germline V gene data show CDR1 as SGHVS and CDR2 as FQNEAQ. The ends were cut back, 3 bases at V and 2 bases at J, with 10 bases in the middle. In nucleotides, the CDR3 is TGTGCCAGCAGCTTTAGTGGACTAAACTATGGCTACACCTTC. It codes for CASSFSGLNYGYTF.

The chain links TRBV7-3 to TRBJ2-3, with 13 bases fitting TRBD2. The germline gives CDR1 SGHTA, CDR2 FQGTGA. The CDR3 length is 16 residues. V lost 5 bases, J lost 4 bases, and 6 bases stayed unmatched. This CDR3 reads CASSTSGGADSDTQYF. The DNA for the CDR3 is TGTGCCAGCAGCACTAGCGGGGGGGCCGACTCAGATACGCAGTATTTT.

V usage is TRBV5-1 and J usage is TRBJ1-1; D is perhaps TRBD1 (5 bases). The CDR3 spans 15 residues. Trimming removed 0 bases at V and 5 bases at J, with 14 bases between. CDR1 and CDR2 (germline): SGHRS, YFSETQ. The CDR3 loop is CASSLEGQGWTEAFF. The CDR3 nucleotides read TGCGCCAGCAGCTTGGAAGGGCAGGGATGGACTGAAGCTTTCTTT.

The chain's CDR3 is CASLIYTEGGEKLFF. The DNA of the CDR3 is TGTGCCAGCCTAATTTACACGGAAGGAGGTGAAAAACTGTTTTTT. The chain carries TRBV2 and TRBJ1-4; no firm D call. The ends were cut back, 8 bases at V and 7 bases at J, with 20 bases in the middle. Germline lookup yields CDR1 SNHLY and CDR2 FYNNEI. The CDR3 contains 15 residues.

V and J are TRBV5-1 and TRBJ1-5, with D possibly matching TRBD1 (5 bases). From germline, CDR1 is SGHRS and CDR2 YFSETQ. V lost 4 bases, J lost 1 base, and 12 bases lay in between. This CDR3 comprises 15 residues. The CDR3 protein is CASSLYDSSNQPQHF. In nucleotides, the CDR3 is TGCGCCAGCAGCCTCTACGACAGCAGCAATCAGCCCCAGCATTTT. The entire variable domain, with the rest obtained from reference TRBV5-1 and TRBJ1-5, is as follows: KAGVTQTPRYLIKTRGQQVTLSCSPISGHRSVSWYQQTPGQGLQFLFEYFSETQRNKGNFPGRFSGRQFSNSRSEMNVSTLELGDSALYLCASSLYDSSNQPQHFGDGTRLSIL.

V is TRBV7-8 and J is TRBJ2-7; 7 bases are a match to TRBD2. CDR3 size: 15 residues. Germline-derived CDR1 and CDR2 are SGHVS and FQNEAQ. Trimming at V came to 5 bases and at J to 5 bases, leaving 12 bases not matched to a gene. This chain's CDR3 is CASSPWGEGHNEQYF. The CDR3 DNA reads TGTGCCAGCAGCCCGTGGGGGGAGGGGCATAACGAGCAGTACTTC.

The J gene is TRBJ1-1, the V gene TRBV10-2; possibly TRBD1 for D (6 bases). V lost 0 bases and J lost 11, with 13 bases in between. This CDR3 spans 13 amino acids. The germline gives CDR1 WSHSY, CDR2 SAAADI. The CDR3 sequence is CASSESLGHRAFF. CDR3 nucleotide sequence: TGCGCCAGCAGTGAGTCGTTGGGACATCGGGCTTTCTTT.

This clone was counted a few times. The rearrangement joins TRBV4-1 to TRBJ2-5, with 12 bases lining up with TRBD2. With V trimmed by 3 bases and J by 5 bases, 7 bases remained unmatched. CDR3 length equals 16 residues. Germline V gene lookup returns CDR1 MGHRA and CDR2 YSYEKL. CDR3 coding DNA: TGCGCCAGCAGCCAGACCCTAGCGGGGGGGCTTGAGACCCAGTACTTC. It encodes CASSQTLAGGLETQYF.

The chain employs TRBV14 and TRBJ2-1; 7 positions match TRBD2. Germline values: CDR1 SGHDN, CDR2 FVKESK. The CDR3 spans 16 residues. Germline trimming cut 4 bases from V and 2 bases from J; bases unmatched to any gene: 8. The CDR3 bases are TGTGCCAGCAGCCCCGCCGGACTAGTAACCTACAATGAGCAGTTCTTC. As protein: CASSPAGLVTYNEQFF.

The chain combines TRBV19 with TRBJ2-5, with 8 nucleotides matching TRBD1. The CDR3 has 17 amino acids. Germline values: CDR1 LNHDA, CDR2 SQIVND (reference sequence). The junction had 10 bases not matched to a gene; V was cut back by 2 bases and J by 2 bases. The CDR3: CASSIRSGNRGQETQYF. The CDR3 region has the DNA TGTGCCAGTAGTATAAGGTCTGGTAACAGGGGGCAAGAGACCCAGTACTTC.

As DNA, the CDR3 is TGTGCCTGCAAACAGGGGGCAACTAATGAAAAACTGTTTTTT. Translating gives CACKQGATNEKLFF. The chain uses TRBV30 and TRBJ1-4, with 8 bases lining up with TRBD1. Germline V gives CDR1 GTSNPN, CDR2 SVGIG (reference sequence). The junction had 3 bases not matched to a gene; V was cut back by 6 bases and J by 0 bases. This CDR3 has 14 amino acids.

The J gene is TRBJ1-1, the V gene TRBV27; the D is unclear. Germline V CDR1 and CDR2: MNHEY, SMNVEV (reference sequence). Between the trimmed V and J ends, which lost 5 bases and 2 bases, there was a span of 12 bases. The CDR3 length is 14 residues. CDR3 nucleotide sequence: TGTGCCAGCAGTCCCACTTTACTCAACACTGAAGCTTTCTTT. It translates to CASSPTLLNTEAFF.

The chain couples TRBV5-1 to TRBJ1-2; TRBD1 matches at 7 bases. The CDR3 length is 13 residues. The V segment lost 4 bases and the J segment 2 bases; nucleotides outside the gene matches: 2. Germline lookup yields CDR1 SGHRS and CDR2 YFSETQ. For the CDR3, the DNA is TGCGCCAGCAGCGCGGGACAGAACTATGGCTACACCTTC. This sequence encodes CASSAGQNYGYTF.

The V and J genes are TRBV19 and TRBJ1-1, with 7 bases lining up with TRBD1. The CDR3 is 16 amino acids. With 0 bases clipped from V and 6 bases from J, the junction kept 10 bases outside the gene matches. Germline values: CDR1 LNHDA, CDR2 SQIVND (reference sequence). The CDR3 DNA is TGTGCCAGTAGTATAGAAATGACAGGGCCGAGGCCTGAAGCTTTCTTT. As protein: CASSIEMTGPRPEAFF.

The chain couples TRBV2 to TRBJ2-7; the D gene is possibly TRBD1 (6 bases). The CDR3 has 14 residues. CDR1 is SNHLY and CDR2 is FYNNEI in the germline V gene. Deletions cut 7 bases from V and 2 bases from J, with 15 bases between. CDR3 in amino acids: CASKRQAGPYEQYF. In DNA form, the CDR3 reads TGTGCCAGCAAGAGACAGGCCGGACCCTACGAGCAGTACTTC.

This clone has more than one count but fewer than ten. The chain recombines TRBV5-4 with TRBJ2-1; D ambiguous. This CDR3 spans 14 amino acids. V gave up 2 bases and J gave up 7 bases, with 13 bases separating them. Germline CDR1 is SGHNT and CDR2 is YYREEE (reference sequence). The CDR3 sequence is CASSFDNAWNEQFF. The DNA of the CDR3 is TGTGCCAGCAGCTTTGACAATGCATGGAATGAGCAGTTCTTC.

This rearrangement joins TRBV30 to TRBJ2-2; 8 bases fit TRBD2. Trimming at V came to 2 bases and at J to 6 bases, leaving 8 bases not matched to a gene. The germline gives CDR1 GTSNPN, CDR2 SVGIG (reference sequence). This CDR3 region has 15 residues. The CDR3 is CAWSYGGVRAGELFF. The CDR3, as DNA: TGTGCCTGGAGTTACGGGGGGGTTAGGGCCGGGGAGCTGTTTTTT. The full variable domain, in which reference TRBV30 and TRBJ2-2 provide the parts outside the CDR3, is SQTIHQWPATLVQPVGSPLSLECTVEGTSNPNLYWYRQAAGRGLQLLFYSVGIGQISSEVPQNLSASRPQDRQFILSSKKLLLSDSGFYLCAWSYGGVRAGELFFGEGSRLTVL.

The CDR3 spells CASSPRVAYEQYF. The DNA for the CDR3 is TGTGCCAGCAGCCCCCGGGTCGCCTACGAGCAGTACTTC. The chain links TRBV7-2 to TRBJ2-7; no clear D gene. This CDR3 spans 13 amino acids. Germline values: CDR1 SGHTA, CDR2 FQGNSA. V was shortened by 5 bases and J by 2 bases, with 10 bases between the two germline ends. The whole variable domain, remainder taken from reference TRBV7-2 and TRBJ2-7, is GAGVSQSPSNKVTEKGKDVELRCDPISGHTALYWYRQSLGQGLEFLIYFQGNSAPDKSGLPSDRFSAERTGGSVSTLTIQRTQQEDSAVYLCASSPRVAYEQYFGPGTRLTVT.

This sequence joins TRBV7-6 and TRBJ1-4; D unresolved. V shed 6 bases and J shed 3 bases, with 14 bases lying between them. This CDR3 region has 15 residues. Per germline, CDR1 SGHVS and CDR2 FNYEAQ. The CDR3 reads CASSFNSLANEKLFF. Written as DNA, the CDR3 is TGTGCCAGCAGTTTCAACAGTCTGGCTAATGAAAAACTGTTTTTT.

This clone occurred a few times. The chain links TRBV28 to TRBJ1-2; D remains unclear. Germline loops: CDR1 MDHEN, CDR2 SYDVKM. The length of the CDR3 is 12 residues. The V gene lost 3 bases and the J gene lost 5 bases, with 7 bases spanning the gap. The CDR3 sequence: CASSFSVYGYTF. The CDR3 coding sequence is TGTGCCAGCAGTTTCTCGGTGTATGGCTACACCTTC.